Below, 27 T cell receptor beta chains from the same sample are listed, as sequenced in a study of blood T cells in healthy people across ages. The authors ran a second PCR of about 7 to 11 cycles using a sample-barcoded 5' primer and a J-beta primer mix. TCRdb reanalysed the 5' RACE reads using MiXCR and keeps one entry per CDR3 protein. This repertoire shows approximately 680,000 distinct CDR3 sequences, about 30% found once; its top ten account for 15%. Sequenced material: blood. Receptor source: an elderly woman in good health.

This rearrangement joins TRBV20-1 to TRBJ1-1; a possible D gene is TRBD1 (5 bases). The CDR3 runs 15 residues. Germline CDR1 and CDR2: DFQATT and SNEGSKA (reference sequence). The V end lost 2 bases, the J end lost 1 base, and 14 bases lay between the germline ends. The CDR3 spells CSARPPRGENTEAFF. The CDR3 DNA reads TGCAGTGCTAGACCCCCACGGGGGGAGAACACTGAAGCTTTCTTT.

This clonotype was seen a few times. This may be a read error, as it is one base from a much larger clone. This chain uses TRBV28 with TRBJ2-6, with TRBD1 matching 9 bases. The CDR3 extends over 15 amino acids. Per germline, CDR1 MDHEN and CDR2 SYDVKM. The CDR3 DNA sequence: TGTGCCAGCATCAAACAGGGGGCAGGGGCCAACGTCCGGACTTTC. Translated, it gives CASIKQGAGANVRTF.

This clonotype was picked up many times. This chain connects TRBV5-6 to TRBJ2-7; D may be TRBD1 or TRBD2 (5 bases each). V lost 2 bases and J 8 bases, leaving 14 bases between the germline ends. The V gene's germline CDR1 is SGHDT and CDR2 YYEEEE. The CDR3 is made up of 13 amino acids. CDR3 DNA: TGTGCCAGCAGCTTACTACCGAGGGGCCAGCAGTACTTC. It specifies CASSLLPRGQQYF.

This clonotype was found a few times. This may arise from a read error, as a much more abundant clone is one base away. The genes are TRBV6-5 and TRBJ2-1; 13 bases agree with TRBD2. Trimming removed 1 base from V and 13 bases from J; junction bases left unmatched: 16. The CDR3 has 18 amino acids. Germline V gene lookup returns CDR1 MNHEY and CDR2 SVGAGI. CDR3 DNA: TGTGCCAGCAGTTACTATCGGACTAGCGGGGGTCCCCAAGAGACCCAGTTCTTC. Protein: CASSYYRTSGGPQETQFF.

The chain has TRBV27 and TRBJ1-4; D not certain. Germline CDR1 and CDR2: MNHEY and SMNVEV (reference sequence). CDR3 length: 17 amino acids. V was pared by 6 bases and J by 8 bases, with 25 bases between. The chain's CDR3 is CASSPRGRTKSLEKLFF. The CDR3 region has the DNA TGTGCCAGCAGCCCGCGGGGTCGTACGAAGTCTCTCGAAAAACTGTTTTTT.

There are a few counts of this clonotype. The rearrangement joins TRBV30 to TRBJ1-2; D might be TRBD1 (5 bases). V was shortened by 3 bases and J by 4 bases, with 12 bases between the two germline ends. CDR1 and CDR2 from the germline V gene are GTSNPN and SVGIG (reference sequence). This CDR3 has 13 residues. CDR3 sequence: CAWSDRTVYGYTF. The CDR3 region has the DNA TGTGCCTGGAGCGACAGAACAGTCTATGGCTACACCTTC.

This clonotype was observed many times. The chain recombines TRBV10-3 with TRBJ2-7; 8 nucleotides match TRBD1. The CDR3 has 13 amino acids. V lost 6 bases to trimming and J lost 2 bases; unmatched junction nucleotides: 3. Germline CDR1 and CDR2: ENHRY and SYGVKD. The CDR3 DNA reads TGTGCCATCAGAGGGGACAGGACCTACGAGCAGTACTTC. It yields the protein CAIRGDRTYEQYF.

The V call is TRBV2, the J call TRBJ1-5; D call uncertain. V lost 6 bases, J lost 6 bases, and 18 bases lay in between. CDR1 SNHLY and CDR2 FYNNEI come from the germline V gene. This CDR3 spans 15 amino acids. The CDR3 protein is CASSSEGRGIQPQHF. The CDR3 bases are TGTGCCAGCAGCTCGGAGGGCCGCGGGATTCAGCCCCAGCATTTT.

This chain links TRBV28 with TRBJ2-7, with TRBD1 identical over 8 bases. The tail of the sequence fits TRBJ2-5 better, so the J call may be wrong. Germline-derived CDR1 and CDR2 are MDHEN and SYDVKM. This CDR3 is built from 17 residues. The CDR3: CASSLYFRGQSGETQYF. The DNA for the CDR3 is TGTGCCAGCAGTTTATACTTCAGGGGGCAGTCCGGAGAGACCCAGTACTTC.

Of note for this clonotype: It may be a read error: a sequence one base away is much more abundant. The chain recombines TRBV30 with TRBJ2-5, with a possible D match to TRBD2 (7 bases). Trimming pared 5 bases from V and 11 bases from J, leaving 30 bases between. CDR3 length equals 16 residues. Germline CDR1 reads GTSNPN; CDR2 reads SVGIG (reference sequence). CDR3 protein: CAWVRIRGGAGEEQYF. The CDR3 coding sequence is TGTGCCTGGGTGAGGATTAGGGGGGGGGCCGGGGAAGAGCAGTACTTC.

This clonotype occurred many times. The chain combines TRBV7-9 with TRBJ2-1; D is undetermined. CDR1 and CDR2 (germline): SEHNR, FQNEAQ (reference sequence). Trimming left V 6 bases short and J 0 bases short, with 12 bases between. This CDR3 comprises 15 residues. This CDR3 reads CASRAGWSSYNEQFF. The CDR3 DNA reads TGTGCCAGCAGGGCTGGATGGAGCTCCTACAATGAGCAGTTCTTC. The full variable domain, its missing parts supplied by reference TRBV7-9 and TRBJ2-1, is DTGVSQNPRHKITKRGQNVTFRCDPISEHNRLYWYRQTLGQGPEFLTYFQNEAQLEKSRLLSDRFSAERPKGSFSTLEIQRTEQGDSAMYLCASRAGWSSYNEQFFGPGTRLTVL.

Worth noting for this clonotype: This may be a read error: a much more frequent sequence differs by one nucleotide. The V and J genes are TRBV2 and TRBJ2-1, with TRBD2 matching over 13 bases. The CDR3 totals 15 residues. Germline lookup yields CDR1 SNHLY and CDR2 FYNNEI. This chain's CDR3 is CANSITSGGAGEQFF. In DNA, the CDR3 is TGTGCCAACAGTATCACTAGCGGGGGGGCCGGTGAGCAGTTCTTC.

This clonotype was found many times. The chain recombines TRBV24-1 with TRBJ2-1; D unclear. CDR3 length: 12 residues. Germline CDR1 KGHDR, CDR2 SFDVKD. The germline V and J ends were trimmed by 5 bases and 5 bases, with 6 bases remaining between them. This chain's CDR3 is CATSAKNNEQFF. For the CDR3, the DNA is TGTGCCACCAGTGCCAAGAACAATGAGCAGTTCTTC.

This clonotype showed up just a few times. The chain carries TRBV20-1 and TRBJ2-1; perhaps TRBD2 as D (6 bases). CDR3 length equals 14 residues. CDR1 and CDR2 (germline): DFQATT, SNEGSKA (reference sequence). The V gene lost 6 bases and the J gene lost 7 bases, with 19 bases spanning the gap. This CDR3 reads CSAAGPTSGNEQFF. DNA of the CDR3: TGCAGTGCAGCCGGTCCGACTAGTGGGAATGAGCAGTTCTTC.

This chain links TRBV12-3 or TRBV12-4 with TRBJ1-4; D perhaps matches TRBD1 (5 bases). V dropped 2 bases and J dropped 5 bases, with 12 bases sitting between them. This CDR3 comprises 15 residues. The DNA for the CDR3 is TGTGCCAGCAGTTTAAGAGGGACGATGAATGAAAAACTGTTTTTT. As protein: CASSLRGTMNEKLFF.

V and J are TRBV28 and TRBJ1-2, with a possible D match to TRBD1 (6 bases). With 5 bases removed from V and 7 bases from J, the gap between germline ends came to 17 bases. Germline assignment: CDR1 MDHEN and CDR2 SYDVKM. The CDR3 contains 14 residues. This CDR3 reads CASSLTGGLSGYTF. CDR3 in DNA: TGTGCCAGCAGTCTCACGGGGGGGCTAAGTGGCTACACCTTC.

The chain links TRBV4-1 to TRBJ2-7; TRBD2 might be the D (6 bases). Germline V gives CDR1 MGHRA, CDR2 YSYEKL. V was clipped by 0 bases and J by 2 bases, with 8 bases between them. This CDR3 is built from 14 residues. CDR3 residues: CASSQEAGPYEQYF. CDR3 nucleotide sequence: TGCGCCAGCAGCCAAGAGGCGGGACCCTACGAGCAGTACTTC.

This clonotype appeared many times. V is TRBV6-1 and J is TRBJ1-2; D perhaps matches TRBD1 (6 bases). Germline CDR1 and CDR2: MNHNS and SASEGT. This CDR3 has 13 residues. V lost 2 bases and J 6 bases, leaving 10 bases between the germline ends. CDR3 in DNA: TGTGCCAGCAGTGAACAGGGGAGAGATGGCTACACCTTC. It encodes CASSEQGRDGYTF.

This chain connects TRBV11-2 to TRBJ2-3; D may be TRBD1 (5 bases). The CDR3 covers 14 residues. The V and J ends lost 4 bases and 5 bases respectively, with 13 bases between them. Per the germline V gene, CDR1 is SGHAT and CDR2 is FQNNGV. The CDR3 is CASSYSPGLDTQYF. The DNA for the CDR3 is TGTGCCAGCAGCTATAGCCCAGGGCTAGATACGCAGTATTTT.

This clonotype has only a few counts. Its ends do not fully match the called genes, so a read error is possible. The CDR3 DNA is TGTGCCGGCAGCCAAGAAGAGGGCACGCAGTATTTT. Amino acids: CAGSQEEGTQYF. The chain joins TRBV4-2 to TRBJ2-3; D is perhaps TRBD2 (5 bases). The CDR3 contains 12 residues. Germline-derived CDR1 and CDR2 are LGHNA and YNFKEQ.

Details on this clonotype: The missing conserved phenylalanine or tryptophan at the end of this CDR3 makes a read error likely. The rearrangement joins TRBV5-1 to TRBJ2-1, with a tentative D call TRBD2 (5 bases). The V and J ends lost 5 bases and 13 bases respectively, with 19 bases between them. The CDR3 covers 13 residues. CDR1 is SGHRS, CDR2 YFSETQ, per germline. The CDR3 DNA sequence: TGCGCCAGCAGGGTGAGGGTGCAAGAGACCCAGTTCTGC. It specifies CASRVRVQETQFC.

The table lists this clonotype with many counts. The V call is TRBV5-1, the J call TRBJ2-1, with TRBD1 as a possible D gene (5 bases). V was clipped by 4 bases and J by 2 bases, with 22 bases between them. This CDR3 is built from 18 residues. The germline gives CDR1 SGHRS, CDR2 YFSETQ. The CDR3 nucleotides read TGCGCCAGCAGCCACACTCCCGGGCCCCCAGGGCCCTACAATGAGCAGTTCTTC. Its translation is CASSHTPGPPGPYNEQFF.

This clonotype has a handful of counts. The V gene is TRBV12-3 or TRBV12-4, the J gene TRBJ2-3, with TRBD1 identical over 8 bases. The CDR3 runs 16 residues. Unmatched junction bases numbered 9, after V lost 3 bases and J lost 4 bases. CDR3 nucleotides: TGTGCCAGCAGTTTTGGGACAGGCTATAGCGCAGATACGCAGTATTTT. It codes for CASSFGTGYSADTQYF.

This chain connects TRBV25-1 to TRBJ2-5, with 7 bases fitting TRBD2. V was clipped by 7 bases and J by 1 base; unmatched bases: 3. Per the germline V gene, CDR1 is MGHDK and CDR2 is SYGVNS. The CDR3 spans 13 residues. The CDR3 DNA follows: TGTGCCAGCACGAGCGGGATCCAAGAGACCCAGTACTTC. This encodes CASTSGIQETQYF.

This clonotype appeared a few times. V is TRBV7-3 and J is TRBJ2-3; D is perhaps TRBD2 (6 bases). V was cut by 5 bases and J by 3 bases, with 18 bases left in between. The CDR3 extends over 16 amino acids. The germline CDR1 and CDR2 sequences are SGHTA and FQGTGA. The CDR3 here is CASSRGLPLGTDTQYF. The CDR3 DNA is TGTGCCAGCAGCCGGGGACTTCCTCTCGGGACAGATACGCAGTATTTT.

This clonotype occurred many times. The CDR3 coding sequence is TGTGCCAGCAGCTCCGCCGGGGCGGGTGGCTCACCCCTCCACTTT. Residues: CASSSAGAGGSPLHF. V is TRBV11-2 and J is TRBJ1-6; the D gene is possibly TRBD1 (5 bases). Germline-derived CDR1 and CDR2 are SGHAT and FQNNGV. CDR3 size: 15 residues. Between the trimmed V and J ends, which lost 4 bases and 10 bases, there was a span of 17 bases.

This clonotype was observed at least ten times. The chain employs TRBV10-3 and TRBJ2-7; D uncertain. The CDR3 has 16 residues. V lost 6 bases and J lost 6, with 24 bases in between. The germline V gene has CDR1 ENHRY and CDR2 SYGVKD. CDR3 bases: TGTGCCATCAGCGACCCCCCCGGGTCCGTTCGCGGCGAGCAGTACTTC. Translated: CAISDPPGSVRGEQYF.